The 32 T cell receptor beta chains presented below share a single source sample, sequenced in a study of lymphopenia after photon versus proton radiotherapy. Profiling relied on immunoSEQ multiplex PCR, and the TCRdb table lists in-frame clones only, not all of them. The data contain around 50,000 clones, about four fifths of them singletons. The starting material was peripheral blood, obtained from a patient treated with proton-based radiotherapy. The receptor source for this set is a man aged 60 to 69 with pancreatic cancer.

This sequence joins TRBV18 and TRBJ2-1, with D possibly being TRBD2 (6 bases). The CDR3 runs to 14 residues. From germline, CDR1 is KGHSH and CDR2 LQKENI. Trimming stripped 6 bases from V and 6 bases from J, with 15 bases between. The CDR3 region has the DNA TGTGCCAGCTCCCAACTCGGGACTCCCAATGAGCAGTTCTTC. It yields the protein CASSQLGTPNEQFF.

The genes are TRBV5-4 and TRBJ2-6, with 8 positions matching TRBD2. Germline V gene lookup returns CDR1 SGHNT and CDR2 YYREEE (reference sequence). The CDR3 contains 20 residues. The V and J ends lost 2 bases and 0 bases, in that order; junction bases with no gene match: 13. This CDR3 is CASSLPSGGFPSSGANVLTF. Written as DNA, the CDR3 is TGTGCCAGCAGCTTACCAAGCGGGGGATTCCCCAGCTCTGGGGCCAACGTCCTGACTTTC.

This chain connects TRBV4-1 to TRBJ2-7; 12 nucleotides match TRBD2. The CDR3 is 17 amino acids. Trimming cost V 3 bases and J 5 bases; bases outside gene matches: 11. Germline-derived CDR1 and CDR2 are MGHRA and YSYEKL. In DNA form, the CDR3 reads TGCGCCAGCAGCCAGGCAGCGACTAGCGGGAGAAAACACGAGCAGTACTTC. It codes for CASSQAATSGRKHEQYF.

The CDR3 DNA reads TGTGCCAGCAGCGAATTGGGACACTCCTTCTACGAGCAGTACTTC. Translated, it gives CASSELGHSFYEQYF. The chain recombines TRBV6-1 with TRBJ2-7; D may be TRBD1 (6 bases). The CDR3 runs 15 residues. With 6 bases removed from V and 3 bases from J, the gap between germline ends came to 18 bases. In germline, CDR1 is MNHNS, CDR2 SASEGT.

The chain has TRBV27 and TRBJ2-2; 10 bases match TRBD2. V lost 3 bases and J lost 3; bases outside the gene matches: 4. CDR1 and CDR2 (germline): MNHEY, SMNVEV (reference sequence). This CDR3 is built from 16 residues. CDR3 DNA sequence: TGTGCCAGCAGTTTCCTACTAGCGGGATACACCGGGGAGCTGTTTTTT. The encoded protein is CASSFLLAGYTGELFF.

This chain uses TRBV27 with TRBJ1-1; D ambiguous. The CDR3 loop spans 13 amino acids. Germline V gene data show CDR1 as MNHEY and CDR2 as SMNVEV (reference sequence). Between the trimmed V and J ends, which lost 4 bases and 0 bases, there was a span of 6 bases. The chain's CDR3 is CASSYGVNTEAFF. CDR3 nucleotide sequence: TGTGCCAGCAGTTACGGGGTGAACACTGAAGCTTTCTTT.

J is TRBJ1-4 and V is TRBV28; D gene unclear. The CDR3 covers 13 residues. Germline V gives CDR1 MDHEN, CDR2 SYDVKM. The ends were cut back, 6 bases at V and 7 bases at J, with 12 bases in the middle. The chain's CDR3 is CASSRRTGEKLFF. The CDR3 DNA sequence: TGTGCCAGCAGCCGGAGAACGGGTGAAAAACTGTTTTTT.

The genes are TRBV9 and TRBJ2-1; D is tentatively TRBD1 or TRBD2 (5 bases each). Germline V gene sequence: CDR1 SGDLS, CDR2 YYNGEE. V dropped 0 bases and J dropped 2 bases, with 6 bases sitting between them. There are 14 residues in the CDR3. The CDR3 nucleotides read TGTGCCAGCAGCGTAGGGGGACCCTACAATGAGCAGTTCTTC. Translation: CASSVGGPYNEQFF.

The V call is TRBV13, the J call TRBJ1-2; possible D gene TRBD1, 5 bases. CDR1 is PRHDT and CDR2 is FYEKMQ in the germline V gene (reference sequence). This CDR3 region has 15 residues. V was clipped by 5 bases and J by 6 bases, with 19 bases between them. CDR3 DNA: TGTGCCAGCAGCCAGCCAGGACAAATAGTGGATGGCTACACCTTC. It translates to CASSQPGQIVDGYTF.

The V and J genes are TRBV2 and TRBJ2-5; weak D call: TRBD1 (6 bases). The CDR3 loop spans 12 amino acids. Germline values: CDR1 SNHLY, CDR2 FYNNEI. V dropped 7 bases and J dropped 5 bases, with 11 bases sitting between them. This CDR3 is CASTGDGETQYF. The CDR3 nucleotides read TGTGCCAGCACAGGGGATGGTGAGACCCAGTACTTC. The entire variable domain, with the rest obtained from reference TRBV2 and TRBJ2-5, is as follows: EPEVTQTPSHQVTQMGQEVILRCVPISNHLYFYWYRQILGQKVEFLVSFYNNEISEKSEIFDDQFSVERPDGSNFTLKIRSTKLEDSAMYFCASTGDGETQYFGPGTRLLVL.

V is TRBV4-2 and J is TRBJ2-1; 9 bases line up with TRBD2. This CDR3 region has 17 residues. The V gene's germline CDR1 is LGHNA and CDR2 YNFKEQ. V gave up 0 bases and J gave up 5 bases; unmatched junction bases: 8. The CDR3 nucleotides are TGTGCCAGCAGCCAAGAAGGCGCGGGGGGGCCTAACAATGAGCAGTTCTTC. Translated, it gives CASSQEGAGGPNNEQFF.

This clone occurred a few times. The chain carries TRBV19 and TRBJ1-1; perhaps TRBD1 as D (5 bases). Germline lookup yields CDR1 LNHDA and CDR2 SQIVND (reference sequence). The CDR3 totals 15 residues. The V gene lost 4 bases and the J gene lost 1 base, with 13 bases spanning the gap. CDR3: CASSSLGARNTEAFF. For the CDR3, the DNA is TGTGCCAGTAGTAGCCTAGGGGCAAGGAACACTGAAGCTTTCTTT.

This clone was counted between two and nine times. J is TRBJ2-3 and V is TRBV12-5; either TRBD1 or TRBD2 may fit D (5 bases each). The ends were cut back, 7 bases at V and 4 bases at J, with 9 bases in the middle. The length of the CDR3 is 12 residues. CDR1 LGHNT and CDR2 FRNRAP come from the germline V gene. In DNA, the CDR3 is TGTGCTAGTGCCGGGGCCCCAGATACGCAGTATTTT. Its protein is CASAGAPDTQYF. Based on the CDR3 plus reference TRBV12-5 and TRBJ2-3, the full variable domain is DARVTQTPRHKVTEMGQEVTMRCQPILGHNTVFWYRQTMMQGLELLAYFRNRAPLDDSGMPKDRFSAEMPDATLATLKIQPSEPRDSAVYFCASAGAPDTQYFGPGTRLTVL.

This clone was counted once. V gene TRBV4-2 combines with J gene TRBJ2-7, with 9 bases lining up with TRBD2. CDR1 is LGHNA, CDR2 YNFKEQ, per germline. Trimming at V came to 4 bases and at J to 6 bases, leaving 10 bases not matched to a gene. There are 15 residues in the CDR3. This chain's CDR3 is CASSPLGIAGAEQYF. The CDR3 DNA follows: TGTGCCAGCAGCCCCCTCGGGATAGCGGGAGCCGAGCAGTACTTC.

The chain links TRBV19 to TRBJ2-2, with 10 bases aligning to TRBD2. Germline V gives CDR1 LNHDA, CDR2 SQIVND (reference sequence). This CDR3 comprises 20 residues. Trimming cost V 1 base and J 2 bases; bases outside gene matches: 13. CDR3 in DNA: TGTGCCAGTAGTATAGCCGGGTTGTCGAGACTAGCGGGCAACACCGGGGAGCTGTTTTTT. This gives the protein CASSIAGLSRLAGNTGELFF.

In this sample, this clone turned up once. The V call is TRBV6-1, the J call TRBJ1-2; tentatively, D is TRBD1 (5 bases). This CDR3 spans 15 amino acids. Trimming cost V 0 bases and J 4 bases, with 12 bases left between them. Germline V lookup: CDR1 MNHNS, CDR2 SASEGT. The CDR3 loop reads CASSEASTVSYGYTF. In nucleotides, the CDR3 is TGTGCCAGCAGTGAAGCATCGACAGTTTCCTATGGCTACACCTTC.

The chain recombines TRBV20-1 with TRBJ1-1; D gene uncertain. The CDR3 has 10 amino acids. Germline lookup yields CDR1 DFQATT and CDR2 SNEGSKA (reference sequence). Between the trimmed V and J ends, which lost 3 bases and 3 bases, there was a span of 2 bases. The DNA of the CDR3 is TGCAGTGCTAGTCACACTGAAGCTTTCTTT. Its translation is CSASHTEAFF.

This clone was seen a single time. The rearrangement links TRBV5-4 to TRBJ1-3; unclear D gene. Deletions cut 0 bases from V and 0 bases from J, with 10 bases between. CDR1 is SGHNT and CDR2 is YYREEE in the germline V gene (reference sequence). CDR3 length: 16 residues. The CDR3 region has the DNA TGTGCCAGCAGCTTGGACATGGCACTCTCTGGAAACACCATATATTTT. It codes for CASSLDMALSGNTIYF.

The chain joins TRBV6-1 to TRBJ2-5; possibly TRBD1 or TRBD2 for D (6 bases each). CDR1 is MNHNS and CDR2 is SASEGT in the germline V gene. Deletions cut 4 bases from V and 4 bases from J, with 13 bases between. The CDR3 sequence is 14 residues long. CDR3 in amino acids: CASSAGAPSETQYF. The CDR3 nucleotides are TGTGCCAGCAGTGCGGGGGCGCCCTCAGAGACCCAGTACTTC.

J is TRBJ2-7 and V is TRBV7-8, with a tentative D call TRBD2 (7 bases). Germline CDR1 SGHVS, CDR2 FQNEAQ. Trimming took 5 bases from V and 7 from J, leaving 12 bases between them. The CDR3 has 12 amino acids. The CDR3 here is CASSRGAREQYF. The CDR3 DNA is TGTGCCAGCAGCCGGGGGGCGAGAGAGCAGTACTTC.

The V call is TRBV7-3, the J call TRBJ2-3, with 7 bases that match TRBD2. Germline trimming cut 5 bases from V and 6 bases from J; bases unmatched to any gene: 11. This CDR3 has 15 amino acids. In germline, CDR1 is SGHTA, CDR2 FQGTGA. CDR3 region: CASSPQPGRGDTQYF. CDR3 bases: TGTGCCAGCAGCCCTCAACCTGGGAGGGGCGATACGCAGTATTTT. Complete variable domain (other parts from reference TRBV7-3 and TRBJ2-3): GAGVSQTPSNKVTEKGKYVELRCDPISGHTALYWYRQSLGQGPEFLIYFQGTGAADDSGLPNDRFFAVRPEGSVSTLKIQRTERGDSAVYLCASSPQPGRGDTQYFGPGTRLTVL.

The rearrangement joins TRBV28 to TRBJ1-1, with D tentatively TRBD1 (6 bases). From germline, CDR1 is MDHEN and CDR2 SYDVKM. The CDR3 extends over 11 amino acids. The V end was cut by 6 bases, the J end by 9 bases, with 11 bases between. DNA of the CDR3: TGTGCCAGCAGGCGAACAGGGCAAGCTTTCTTT. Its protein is CASRRTGQAFF.

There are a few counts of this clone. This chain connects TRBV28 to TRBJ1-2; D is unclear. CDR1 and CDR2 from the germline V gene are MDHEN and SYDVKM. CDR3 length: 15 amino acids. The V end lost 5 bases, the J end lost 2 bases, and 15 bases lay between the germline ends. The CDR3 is CASSTWESSNYGYTF. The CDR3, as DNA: TGTGCCAGCAGTACCTGGGAGAGCTCCAACTATGGCTACACCTTC.

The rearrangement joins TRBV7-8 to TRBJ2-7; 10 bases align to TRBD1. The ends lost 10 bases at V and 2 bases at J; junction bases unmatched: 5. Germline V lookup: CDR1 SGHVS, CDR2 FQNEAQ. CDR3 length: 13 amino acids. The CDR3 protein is CATGTGVAYEQYF. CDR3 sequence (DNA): TGTGCCACCGGGACAGGGGTGGCCTACGAGCAGTACTTC. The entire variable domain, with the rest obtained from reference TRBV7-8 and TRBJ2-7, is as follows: GAGVSQSPRYKVAKRGQDVALRCDPISGHVSLFWYQQALGQGPEFLTYFQNEAQLDKSGLPSDRFFAERPEGSVSTLKIQRTQQEDSAVYLCATGTGVAYEQYFGPGTRLTVT.

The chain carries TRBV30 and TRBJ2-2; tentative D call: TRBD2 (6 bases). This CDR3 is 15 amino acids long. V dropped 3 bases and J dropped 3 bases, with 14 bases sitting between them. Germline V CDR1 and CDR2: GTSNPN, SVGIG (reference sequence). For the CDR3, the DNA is TGTGCCTGGAGGAGCGAGACTAGTGACACCGGGGAGCTGTTTTTT. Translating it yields CAWRSETSDTGELFF.

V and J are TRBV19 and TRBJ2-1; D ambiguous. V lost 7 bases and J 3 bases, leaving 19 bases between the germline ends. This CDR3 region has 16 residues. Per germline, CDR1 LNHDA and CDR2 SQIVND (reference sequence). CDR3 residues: CASTIGKGNFYNEQFF. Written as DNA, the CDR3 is TGTGCCAGTACCATCGGCAAGGGTAACTTCTACAATGAGCAGTTCTTC.

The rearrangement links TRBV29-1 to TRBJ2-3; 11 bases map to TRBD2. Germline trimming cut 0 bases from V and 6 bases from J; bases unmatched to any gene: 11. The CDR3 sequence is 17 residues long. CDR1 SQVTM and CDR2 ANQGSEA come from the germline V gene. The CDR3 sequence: CSVEDLGGLAVPDTQYF. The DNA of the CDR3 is TGCAGCGTTGAAGATCTGGGGGGACTAGCGGTTCCCGATACGCAGTATTTT.

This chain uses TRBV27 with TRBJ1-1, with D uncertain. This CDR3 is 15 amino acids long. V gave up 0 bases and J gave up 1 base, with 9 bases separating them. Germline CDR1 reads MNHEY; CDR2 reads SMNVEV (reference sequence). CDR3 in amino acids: CASSLSGLSNTEAFF. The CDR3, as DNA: TGTGCCAGCAGTTTATCCGGACTATCGAACACTGAAGCTTTCTTT.

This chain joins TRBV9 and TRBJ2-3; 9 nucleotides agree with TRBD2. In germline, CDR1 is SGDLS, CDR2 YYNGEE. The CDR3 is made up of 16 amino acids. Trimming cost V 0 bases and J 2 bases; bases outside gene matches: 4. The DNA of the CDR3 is TGTGCCAGCAGCGTAGCCCAGCGGGGGGACACAGATACGCAGTATTTT. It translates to CASSVAQRGDTDTQYF.

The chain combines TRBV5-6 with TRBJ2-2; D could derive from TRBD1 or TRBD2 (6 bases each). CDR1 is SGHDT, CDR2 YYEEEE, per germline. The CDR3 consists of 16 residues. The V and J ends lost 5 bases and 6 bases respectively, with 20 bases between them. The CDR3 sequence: CASSIKGEVRAGELFF. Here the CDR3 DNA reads TGTGCCAGCAGTATAAAGGGGGAGGTTCGCGCCGGGGAGCTGTTTTTT.

The CDR3 protein is CASSYPDSKYEQYF. CDR3 DNA: TGTGCCAGCAGTTACCCCGACAGCAAGTACGAGCAGTACTTC. V and J are TRBV6-6 and TRBJ2-7; tentative D call: TRBD1 (5 bases). CDR1 and CDR2 (germline): MNHNY, SVGAGI (reference sequence). There are 14 residues in the CDR3. Trimming pared 2 bases from V and 4 bases from J, leaving 12 bases between.

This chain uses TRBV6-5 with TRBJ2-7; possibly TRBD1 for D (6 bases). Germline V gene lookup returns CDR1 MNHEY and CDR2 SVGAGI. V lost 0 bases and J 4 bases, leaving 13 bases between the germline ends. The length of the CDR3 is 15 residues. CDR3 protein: CASSYSAQGVYEQYF. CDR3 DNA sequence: TGTGCCAGCAGTTACTCGGCACAGGGCGTATACGAGCAGTACTTC.